The rows below give T cell receptor beta chains drawn from one sample of a study of T-cell memory formation after mild COVID-19. Using its own MiXCR run on the 5' RACE reads, TCRdb lists one record per CDR3 protein. The data contain roughly 100,000 distinct CDR3 sequences, approximately 13% of them seen just once; the ten biggest clones take up about 26%. Sequenced sample: PBMCs or a T cell subset sorted from them (not recorded which). Every receptor here comes from an adult woman who had mild COVID-19 (a few samples of this study predate the infection). Cell type and time point are not known. Both conserved end residues are part of each CDR3. D genes are given only for firm matches. The size entry is marked missing in some rows and otherwise reads once, few, many or a size class.

j_call,clone_size,d_call,v_call,cdr3_aa,cdr3_nt
TRBJ2-3,few,-,TRBV4-1,CASSHQFTDTQYF,TGCGCCAGCAGCCACCAGTTCACAGATACGCAGTATTTT
TRBJ1-2,-,TRBD1,TRBV11-2,CASSLAAGGNCGYTF,TGTGCCAGCAGCTTGGCGGCAGGGGGTAACTGTGGCTACACCTTC
TRBJ1-6,-,-,TRBV5-1,CASSLSGGRESPLHF,TGCGCCAGCAGCTTAAGTGGGGGACGAGAGTCACCCCTCCACTTT
TRBJ2-3,-,-,TRBV4-1,CASSQDPAGPTDTQYF,TGCGCCAGCAGCCAAGATCCAGCGGGCCCCACAGATACGCAGTATTTT
TRBJ2-3,few,TRBD1,TRBV24-1,CATSDLRTGEGDTQYF,TGTGCCACCAGTGATTTGCGGACAGGGGAGGGAGATACGCAGTATTTT
TRBJ2-7,few,TRBD2,TRBV27,CASSSLASTYEQYF,TGTGCCAGCAGCTCACTAGCGAGTACCTACGAGCAGTACTTC
TRBJ2-7,few,-,TRBV7-6,CASSSSVVGGEQYF,TGTGCCAGCAGCTCGAGCGTTGTAGGAGGCGAGCAGTACTTC
TRBJ2-1,many,-,TRBV12-3/TRBV12-4,CASSLARREGDEQFF,TGTGCCAGCAGTTTAGCTAGGCGTGAGGGGGATGAGCAGTTCTTC
TRBJ2-7,many,-,TRBV6-2/TRBV6-3,CASSYEPSSYEQYF,TGTGCCAGCAGTTACGAACCGAGCTCCTACGAGCAGTACTTC
TRBJ2-3,few,-,TRBV6-2/TRBV6-3,CASSSPPADTQYF,TGTGCCAGCAGTTCCCCCCCCGCAGATACGCAGTATTTT
TRBJ2-7,many,-,TRBV7-9,CASSPAGTQSYEQYF,TGTGCCAGCAGCCCGGCGGGGACACAATCCTACGAGCAGTACTTC
TRBJ2-7,-,TRBD1,TRBV4-3,CASSQGQGEYEQYF,TGCGCCAGCAGCCAAGGACAGGGGGAATACGAGCAGTACTTC
TRBJ1-1,-,TRBD1,TRBV5-6,CASSLVPGTAYTEAFF,TGTGCCAGCAGCTTGGTACCAGGGACAGCCTACACTGAAGCTTTCTTT
TRBJ1-2,-,-,TRBV29-1,CSVDSTGNYGYTF,TGCAGCGTTGACTCTACCGGTAACTATGGCTACACCTTC
TRBJ2-7,-,-,TRBV4-3,CATLIGAGTSYEQYF,TGCGCCACCCTGATTGGCGCCGGGACCTCCTACGAGCAGTACTTC
TRBJ2-3,-,TRBD2,TRBV9,CASSVKPLAGGGTDTQYF,TGTGCCAGCAGCGTAAAGCCACTAGCGGGAGGAGGCACAGATACGCAGTATTTT
TRBJ2-1,few,TRBD2,TRBV20-1,CSAIGTSGTFSYNEQFF,TGCAGTGCCATCGGGACTAGCGGGACCTTCTCCTACAATGAGCAGTTCTTC
TRBJ2-2,-,-,TRBV4-3,CASSQGWDTGELFF,TGCGCCAGCAGCCAAGGGTGGGACACCGGGGAGCTGTTTTTT
TRBJ2-7,-,TRBD1,TRBV4-2,CASSQETGTGVYEQYF,TGTGCCAGCAGCCAAGAAACCGGGACAGGCGTCTACGAGCAGTACTTC
TRBJ2-1,-,-,TRBV11-2,CASSPGLDEQFF,TGTGCCAGCAGCCCAGGGTTGGATGAGCAGTTCTTC
TRBJ1-2,once,TRBD1,TRBV12-3/TRBV12-4,CASAKGTEYNYGYTF,TGTGCCAGCGCTAAAGGGACAGAGTATAACTATGGCTACACCTTC
TRBJ2-1,-,-,TRBV10-3,CAISPGQTYNEQFF,TGTGCCATCAGTCCCGGACAGACGTACAATGAGCAGTTCTTC
TRBJ2-1,many,TRBD1,TRBV29-1,CSVDFLRQGKDEQFF,TGCAGCGTTGATTTCCTGAGACAGGGAAAGGATGAGCAGTTCTTC
TRBJ1-2,-,TRBD1,TRBV9,CASSVSSRDRGLGYTF,TGTGCCAGCAGCGTATCTTCTAGGGACAGGGGGCTCGGCTACACCTTC
TRBJ1-1,-,-,TRBV7-9,CASSPGPLNTEAFF,TGTGCCAGCAGCCCGGGACCCTTGAACACTGAAGCTTTCTTT
TRBJ2-7,many,-,TRBV12-3/TRBV12-4,CASSPGQAYEQYF,TGTGCCAGCAGTCCGGGACAAGCCTACGAGCAGTACTTC
TRBJ2-1,few,TRBD2,TRBV7-9,CASSLEPSGDYNEQFF,TGTGCCAGCAGCTTAGAGCCTAGCGGGGATTACAATGAGCAGTTCTTC
TRBJ1-2,-,TRBD1,TRBV7-8,CASSMYSGTGATGYTF,TGTGCCAGCAGCATGTACTCCGGGACAGGGGCAACGGGCTACACCTTC